This T cell receptor (beta chain) was documented in a study of T cell changes during pregnancy in multiple sclerosis. This clone was counted a single time. This CDR3 comprises 16 residues. V was pared by 0 bases and J by 8 bases, with 14 bases between. The germline CDR1 and CDR2 sequences are LGHNA and YSLEER. Repertoires were generated with immunoSEQ multiplex PCR, while TCRdb's copy carries only in-frame clones and drops some. This sample has about 27,000 clones; 88% occur once, and the top ten carry 8% to 9%. Sequences were derived from CD8+ T cells from peripheral blood mononuclear cells, sampled in the second trimester of pregnancy. The V call is TRBV4-3, the J call TRBJ1-6; tentatively, D is TRBD1 (5 bases). The TCR originated in a female donor with multiple sclerosis, enrolled in a pregnancy study. CDR3 coding DNA: TGCGCCAGCAGCCAAGATTGGCAGGGTGGGGATTCACCCCTCCACTTT. It is translated as CASSQDWQGGDSPLHF.